This TCR beta chain was captured by sequencing in a study of T cell repertoires in cytomegalovirus infection (dated by TCRdb to the late 2010s). Some background on the complete study: Alongside well-studied HLA-B-restricted epitopes, the peptide stimulations were aimed at recently identified HLA-C-restricted CMV epitopes, whose presentation resists viral immunomodulation. The HLA type of each donor mattered for the analysis, because public TCR beta signatures pointed to carriage of CMV infection along with the matching HLA type.

The intended sense of this specimen's treatment or condition label: in vitro stimulation with specific CMV peptide epitopes to enrich CMV-specific T cells. This clonotype has more than one count but fewer than ten. The antigen this receptor binds is unknown. Base-call qualities are not available, and no considerably larger clone is one nucleotide away. Points the paper makes about the study in general: The ex vivo response was dominated by HLA-C-restricted CMV-specific TCR beta clonotypes, which also provided the single most frequent clonotype in two of eight donors. Carriers of CMV infection plus the relevant HLA type were discriminated by the cumulative frequency of public TCR beta family members in the study cohort and in an independent roughly 340-donor cohort.

Sequencing was carried out with an Illumina HiSeq 1500. Through fastp at Q25 and MiXCR, TCRdb rebuilt clones from the public reads, retaining in-frame beta chains. Each record represents a unique CDR3 protein, reported with the most common genes and DNA among its rows. The sample table shows 750,000 to 900,000 distinct CDR3 sequences, and around 29% are seen once. The ten most abundant clones make up about an eighth of the sample. Relative to germline, V is 2 bases shorter and J is 4 bases shorter, with 9 bases between their ends. CDR1 and CDR2, per the germline V gene, are SGHNT and YENEEA. The CDR3 has 13 amino acids, counting the end cysteine and phenylalanine. Only the CDR3 DNA is retained, 39 bases long and in frame from the first base.

The rearranged chain carries TRBV11-3 and TRBJ2-7, with no D gene named confidently. Specimen: cultured CD8+ T cells from PBMCs, collected from culture after CMV antigen stimulation. The origin of this receptor is a human donor in good health (CMV status not recorded). Some clones in this sample may be carry-over from other donors' samples. The CDR3 region: CASSLNSRYEQYF. The sequenced DNA is TGTGCCAGCAGCTTAAACAGCCGATACGAGCAGTACTTC. The CDR3 plus the reference TRBV11-3 and TRBJ2-7 genes for the other parts give the full variable domain: EAGVVQSPRYKIIEKKQPVAFWCNPISGHNTLYWYLQNLGQGPELLIRYENEEAVDDSQLPKDRFSAERLKGVDSTLKIQPAELGDSAVYLCASSLNSRYEQYFGPGTRLTVT.